This TCR beta chain was captured by sequencing in a study of blood T cells in healthy people across ages. Combining a sample-barcoded 5' primer with a J-beta primer mix, a second PCR ran for roughly 7 to 12 cycles. Every single cDNA molecule received a tag from a template-switch adaptor with 12 random nucleotides. All samples yielded 3 million or more CDR3-containing paired-end reads. Each CDR3 protein is one row after TCRdb ran MiXCR on the 5' RACE reads. The sample has under 800,000 distinct CDR3 sequences; approximately 43% are singletons. Germline CDR1 is SGHTA and CDR2 is FQGTGA. The CDR3 contains 17 residues. V lost 8 bases, J lost 7 bases, and 26 bases lay in between.

The clonotype was recovered from an older woman in good health. The chain employs TRBV7-3 and TRBJ2-2; the D gene could be TRBD1 or TRBD2 (5 bases each). The sequenced material came from blood. CDR3 loop: CASHARRGMGVLGELFF. DNA of the CDR3: TGTGCCAGCCACGCCAGGAGAGGGATGGGGGTTCTCGGGGAGCTGTTTTTT.